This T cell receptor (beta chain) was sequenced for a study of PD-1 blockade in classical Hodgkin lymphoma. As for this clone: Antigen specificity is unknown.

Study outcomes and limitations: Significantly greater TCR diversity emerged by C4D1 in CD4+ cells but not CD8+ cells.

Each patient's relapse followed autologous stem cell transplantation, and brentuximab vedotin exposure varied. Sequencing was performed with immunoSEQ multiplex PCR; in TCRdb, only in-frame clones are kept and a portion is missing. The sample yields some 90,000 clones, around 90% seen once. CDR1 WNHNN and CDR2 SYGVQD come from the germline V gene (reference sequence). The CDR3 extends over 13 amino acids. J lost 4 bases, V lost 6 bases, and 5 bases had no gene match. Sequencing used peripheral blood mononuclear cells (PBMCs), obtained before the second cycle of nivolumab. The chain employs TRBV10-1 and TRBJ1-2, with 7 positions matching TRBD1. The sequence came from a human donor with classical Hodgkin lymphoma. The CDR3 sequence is CASSGQAGYGYTF. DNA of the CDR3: TGCGCCAGCAGCGGACAGGCGGGCTATGGCTACACCTTC.